This T cell receptor (beta chain) was captured by sequencing in a study of CXCR3-negative and CXCR3-positive naive CD8 T cells. Study overall: Sequencing yielded 120 million to 150 million TRB reads, roughly 1.5 +/- 0.3 million per library. General study results and limits: CXCR3-negative naive cells had less hydrophobic TRB CDR3s than did CXCR3-positive naive cells.

In germline, CDR1 is LGHNA, CDR2 YNFKEQ. The CDR3 is 14 residues long. Carrying UMI labels, the TRB cDNA libraries were prepared through 5' RACE. TCRdb reprocessed the 5' RACE reads and keeps a single row for each CDR3 protein, giving no DNA. This sample's table has about 150,000 distinct CDR3 sequences. Note on this clonotype: Antigen specificity is unknown.

The chain carries TRBV4-2 and TRBJ2-7; the TCRdb call, TRBD1, lacks DNA for checking. Sequenced material: naive CXCR3+ CD8+ T cells from blood. The subset denotes: CD45RO-CCR7+CD27+CD95- naive CD8+ T cells expressing CXCR3 (TNR3+). This TCR was sampled from a human donor in good health. Some clones in this sample may be carry-over from other donors' samples. CDR3 sequence reads: CASSPGQGFYEQYF.